One T cell receptor beta chain is described in this entry. J lost 3 bases, V lost 0 bases, and 11 bases had no gene match. The CDR3 is made up of 18 amino acids. Germline V CDR1 and CDR2: MGHRA, YSYEKL. The sample comes from a study of blood T cells in healthy people across ages. Collection of 8.5 to 10 milliliters of peripheral blood was performed for each donor. It was with a sample-barcoded 5' primer and a J-beta primer mix that a second PCR of roughly 7 to 12 cycles was run. MiXCR, applied by TCRdb to the 5' RACE reads, yields one record per CDR3 protein. Of 1,500,000 or so distinct CDR3 sequences in the sample, around 59% were seen once.

V is TRBV4-1 and J is TRBJ1-2, with 9 bases aligning to TRBD1. The sequencing input was blood. The source of this sequence is a man aged 18 to 29 in good health. CDR3 nucleotides: TGCGCCAGCAGCCAAGACACGGGACAGGGATTGGGGGACTATGGCTACACCTTC. As protein: CASSQDTGQGLGDYGYTF.